Below are 11 T cell receptor beta chains sequenced from a single sample in a study of blood T cell repertoires in COVID-19. Profiled with immunoSEQ multiplex PCR; TCRdb holds only in-frame clones, not every one. Of roughly 130,000 clones in the sample, 84% were seen once. Input material: peripheral blood. All receptors derive from an older woman with acute or convalescent COVID-19.

The V call is TRBV2, the J call TRBJ1-6; D is unresolved. The CDR3 runs to 13 residues. V was pared by 5 bases and J by 7 bases, with 9 bases between. Germline CDR1 and CDR2: SNHLY and FYNNEI. The CDR3 DNA reads TGTGCCAGCAGTCGGGTTCCGAATTCACCCCTCCACTTT. Translation gives CASSRVPNSPLHF.

V and J are TRBV7-2 and TRBJ2-2, with TRBD2 as a possible D gene (5 bases). V dropped 5 bases and J dropped 0 bases, with 13 bases sitting between them. This CDR3 is 16 amino acids long. Germline CDR1 is SGHTA and CDR2 is FQGNSA. The DNA of the CDR3 is TGTGCCAGCAGCCCCCGACAAGCGGCGAACACCGGGGAGCTGTTTTTT. This translates into CASSPRQAANTGELFF.

The CDR3 spells CASRTGTSGANVLTF. For the CDR3, the DNA is TGTGCCAGCCGGACAGGGACCTCTGGGGCCAACGTCCTGACTTTC. The rearrangement uses TRBV6-5 and TRBJ2-6; 8 bases are shared with TRBD1. Per the germline V gene, CDR1 is MNHEY and CDR2 is SVGAGI. This CDR3 is 15 amino acids long. V was clipped by 8 bases and J by 0 bases; unmatched bases: 3.

The J gene is TRBJ1-4, the V gene TRBV11-2; 7 positions match TRBD1. Germline-derived CDR1 and CDR2 are SGHAT and FQNNGV. The CDR3 spans 13 residues. V shed 1 base and J 8 bases; nucleotides not matched to a gene: 1. In DNA, the CDR3 is TGTGCCAGCAGCTTAGGACAGGGAGAAAAACTGTTTTTT. Translation gives CASSLGQGEKLFF.

This CDR3 reads CASSTPSTGDYYGYTF. CDR3 sequence (DNA): TGTGCCAGCAGCACCCCATCCACAGGGGACTACTATGGCTACACCTTC. The chain employs TRBV21-1 and TRBJ1-2; the table names TRBD1, a call not compared with the DNA. TRBV21-1 is a pseudogene. The CDR3 is 16 amino acids.

This chain joins TRBV11-2 and TRBJ1-3, with D perhaps matching TRBD1 (5 bases). The CDR3 extends over 15 amino acids. Trimming removed 3 bases from V and 0 bases from J, with 9 bases in between. Germline CDR1 SGHAT, CDR2 FQNNGV. The CDR3 region is CASSFDRDSGNTIYF. The CDR3 DNA reads TGTGCCAGCAGCTTTGACAGAGACTCTGGAAACACCATATATTTT. The whole variable domain, remainder taken from reference TRBV11-2 and TRBJ1-3, is EAGVAQSPRYKIIEKRQSVAFWCNPISGHATLYWYQQILGQGPKLLIQFQNNGVVDDSQLPKDRFSAERLKGVDSTLKIQPAKLEDSAVYLCASSFDRDSGNTIYFGEGSWLTVV.

This clone was recorded only once. This CDR3 is also generated by other DNA sequences in the sample. The chain is built from TRBV2 and TRBJ1-1; maybe TRBD1 (5 bases). Germline V gene data show CDR1 as SNHLY and CDR2 as FYNNEI. CDR3 length equals 13 residues. The V end lost 6 bases, the J end lost 3 bases, and 11 bases lay between the germline ends. The CDR3 coding sequence is TGTGCCAGCAGGTCCCTAGGGGACACTGAAGCTTTCTTT. Its translation: CASRSLGDTEAFF. Looking up the rest from reference TRBV2 and TRBJ1-1 gives the full variable domain: EPEVTQTPSHQVTQMGQEVILRCVPISNHLYFYWYRQILGQKVEFLVSFYNNEISEKSEIFDDQFSVERPDGSNFTLKIRSTKLEDSAMYFCASRSLGDTEAFFGQGTRLTVV.

The rearrangement uses TRBV7-8 and TRBJ1-1; TRBD1 agrees at 8 bases. Germline CDR1 is SGHVS and CDR2 is FQNEAQ. V was clipped by 5 bases and J by 11 bases; unmatched bases: 13. This CDR3 is built from 14 residues. The CDR3 nucleotides read TGTGCCAGCAGCGTAGGGGACAGGCCTTGGGGGGCTTTCTTT. This gives the protein CASSVGDRPWGAFF.

This clone was recorded only once. The chain has TRBV7-8 and TRBJ1-3; D not certain. The germline V gene has CDR1 SGHVS and CDR2 FQNEAQ. This CDR3 is built from 17 residues. Between the trimmed V and J ends, which lost 4 bases and 0 bases, there was a span of 16 bases. The CDR3 spells CASSSNPPLNSGNTIYF. Written as DNA, the CDR3 is TGTGCCAGCAGCTCTAATCCGCCGTTGAACTCTGGAAACACCATATATTTT.

The chain links TRBV7-2 to TRBJ1-2; D remains unclear. The V end was cut by 2 bases, the J end by 4 bases, with 8 bases between. The CDR3 sequence is 13 residues long. Looked up from germline, CDR1 is SGHTA and CDR2 is FQGNSA. DNA for the CDR3: TGTGCCAGCAGCTTAAGTGAGTCCTATGGCTACACCTTC. This codes for CASSLSESYGYTF.

This clone was picked up a small number of times. V usage is TRBV2 and J usage is TRBJ1-2; a possible D gene is TRBD1 (6 bases). Per germline, CDR1 SNHLY and CDR2 FYNNEI. The CDR3 sequence is 14 residues long. With 4 bases removed from V and 4 bases from J, the gap between germline ends came to 13 bases. CDR3 sequence: CASSVLQGVYGYTF. The CDR3 region has the DNA TGTGCCAGCAGTGTCTTACAGGGAGTCTATGGCTACACCTTC.